Shown below are 21 T cell receptor beta chains from a single sample sequenced in a study of CD8 T cells in ankylosing spondylitis. Study-wide results and caveats: About 8 highly homologous variants made up a TCR beta motif, and this motif appeared characteristic of ankylosing spondylitis blood.

These TCRs' antigens remain unknown. TCRdb processed the 5' RACE reads anew with MiXCR; each CDR3 protein has one entry. The data show 130,000 or so distinct CDR3 sequences, with roughly 18% seen just once and 33% held by the top ten. Source material: blood, either unsorted or a sorted T cell fraction (not recorded which). The receptors shown here come from a male donor with ankylosing spondylitis.

This clonotype turned up a few times. DNA for the CDR3: TGTGCCAGCAGTATCCTCTCTACAGGGAACTACGAGCAGTACTTC. Protein sequence: CASSILSTGNYEQYF. The chain combines TRBV28 with TRBJ2-7, with TRBD1 as a possible D gene (6 bases). The V end was cut by 5 bases, the J end by 3 bases, with 17 bases between. In germline, CDR1 is MDHEN, CDR2 SYDVKM. CDR3 size: 15 residues.

Only a few counts were recorded for this clonotype. This chain joins TRBV11-2 and TRBJ1-1; 10 nucleotides line up with TRBD1. The germline V gene encodes CDR1 SGHAT and CDR2 FQNNGV. CDR3 length: 18 residues. Trimming cost V 5 bases and J 2 bases; bases outside gene matches: 14. CDR3 region: CASSPPWGDRGINTEAFF. DNA of the CDR3: TGTGCCAGCAGCCCTCCATGGGGGGACAGGGGAATCAACACTGAAGCTTTCTTT.

The chain has TRBV21-1 and TRBJ2-3. TRBV21-1 is reported as a pseudogene. There are 15 residues in the CDR3. Here the CDR3 DNA reads TGTGCCAGCAGCAATGGATCCTATGTCTTAGATACGCAGTATTTT. It is translated as CASSNGSYVLDTQYF.

The CDR3 region has the DNA TGCAGTGTTAGGGGGCCGGGGGGCTGGTATGGCTACACCTTC. Amino acid sequence: CSVRGPGGWYGYTF. V and J are TRBV20-1 and TRBJ1-2; 7 bases map to TRBD1. Germline V gene data show CDR1 as DFQATT and CDR2 as SNEGSKA (reference sequence). This CDR3 is 14 amino acids long. Germline trimming cut 7 bases from V and 5 bases from J; bases unmatched to any gene: 13.

This clonotype was counted between two and nine times. The V gene is TRBV9, the J gene TRBJ2-1; D unclear. Germline assignment: CDR1 SGDLS and CDR2 YYNGEE. The length of the CDR3 is 14 residues. The V and J ends lost 4 bases and 4 bases respectively, with 12 bases between them. The CDR3 is CASSPSVDYNEQFF. In DNA, the CDR3 is TGTGCCAGCAGCCCGTCCGTAGATTACAATGAGCAGTTCTTC.

The rearrangement links TRBV11-1 to TRBJ2-1; maybe TRBD2 (6 bases). CDR3 length: 12 residues. Germline V gene sequence: CDR1 SGHAT, CDR2 FQDESV (reference sequence). Trimming shortened V by 6 bases and J by 10 bases, and 13 bases separated the two germline ends. CDR3 sequence (DNA): TGTGCCAGCAGTGGGGGACTGCCGGAGCAGTTCTTC. Protein product: CASSGGLPEQFF.

This clonotype has just a few counts. The chain uses TRBV9 and TRBJ2-5; 9 nucleotides agree with TRBD2. The trim removed 0 bases at V and 0 bases at J, leaving 3 bases unmatched. This CDR3 has 16 amino acids. The germline V gene has CDR1 SGDLS and CDR2 YYNGEE. CDR3: CASSVALAGDQETQYF. The CDR3 nucleotides are TGTGCCAGCAGCGTAGCACTAGCGGGTGACCAAGAGACCCAGTACTTC.

The sample holds a few counts of this clonotype. V and J are TRBV15 and TRBJ2-7, with D uncertain. Germline V gene lookup returns CDR1 LNHNV and CDR2 YYDKDF (reference sequence). This CDR3 spans 14 amino acids. The V end lost 6 bases, the J end lost 4 bases, and 16 bases lay between the germline ends. CDR3 protein: CATRNVSGEYEQYF. CDR3 in DNA: TGTGCCACCAGGAACGTGTCTGGGGAATACGAGCAGTACTTC.

The chain employs TRBV7-9 and TRBJ2-7; TRBD1 is a possible D gene (5 bases). This CDR3 spans 15 amino acids. V was clipped by 5 bases and J by 5 bases, with 19 bases between them. Per the germline V gene, CDR1 is SEHNR and CDR2 is FQNEAQ (reference sequence). The CDR3 DNA is TGTGCCAGCAGCCCAGAACATGTAGGGGTCGACGAGCAGTACTTC. This gives the protein CASSPEHVGVDEQYF.

This clonotype was counted between two and nine times. This sequence joins TRBV4-1 and TRBJ2-1; 8 nucleotides align to TRBD1. This CDR3 contains 16 residues. Trimming cost V 0 bases and J 2 bases; bases outside gene matches: 3. Germline assignment: CDR1 MGHRA and CDR2 YSYEKL. CDR3 sequence reads: CASSQEGQGPYNEQFF. CDR3 DNA: TGCGCCAGCAGCCAAGAAGGACAGGGCCCCTACAATGAGCAGTTCTTC.

This clonotype was detected ten times or more. J is TRBJ2-2 and V is TRBV5-1; D not resolved. This CDR3 is built from 15 residues. Germline V gene sequence: CDR1 SGHRS, CDR2 YFSETQ. V gave up 3 bases and J gave up 4 bases, with 13 bases separating them. The CDR3 DNA is TGCGCCAGCAGCTGGACCCGGCTGCTCACCGGGGAGCTGTTTTTT. This sequence encodes CASSWTRLLTGELFF.

The chain carries TRBV27 and TRBJ2-1; D is possibly TRBD2 (5 bases). Looked up from germline, CDR1 is MNHEY and CDR2 is SMNVEV (reference sequence). This CDR3 is built from 14 residues. Deletions cut 6 bases from V and 5 bases from J, with 14 bases between. The CDR3 reads CASSRAGVNNEQFF. CDR3 nucleotide sequence: TGTGCCAGCAGCCGGGCCGGGGTTAACAATGAGCAGTTCTTC.

This clonotype was picked up many times. The chain employs TRBV7-9 and TRBJ2-2; possibly TRBD1 for D (5 bases). With 3 bases removed from V and 3 bases from J, the gap between germline ends came to 8 bases. Germline CDR1 and CDR2: SEHNR and FQNEAQ (reference sequence). CDR3 length equals 14 residues. The CDR3 protein is CASSFDSDTGELFF. DNA of the CDR3: TGTGCCAGCAGCTTCGACAGTGACACCGGGGAGCTGTTTTTT. Drawing the rest from reference TRBV7-9 and TRBJ2-2, the complete variable domain is DTGVSQNPRHKITKRGQNVTFRCDPISEHNRLYWYRQTLGQGPEFLTYFQNEAQLEKSRLLSDRFSAERPKGSFSTLEIQRTEQGDSAMYLCASSFDSDTGELFFGEGSRLTVL.

CDR3 nucleotide sequence: TGTGCCAGCAGGGCCCCGGCGGGAGGCGGTAACAATGAGCAGTTCTTC. The encoded protein is CASRAPAGGGNNEQFF. The chain employs TRBV28 and TRBJ2-1; TRBD2 matches at 8 bases. Germline CDR1 reads MDHEN; CDR2 reads SYDVKM. The CDR3 runs to 16 residues. Trimming at V came to 6 bases and at J to 5 bases, leaving 12 bases not matched to a gene.

V usage is TRBV5-1 and J usage is TRBJ2-1; 7 bases fit TRBD2. J lost 3 bases, V lost 0 bases, and 3 bases had no gene match. This CDR3 comprises 15 residues. Germline V lookup: CDR1 SGHRS, CDR2 YFSETQ. The CDR3 region has the DNA TGCGCCAGCAGCTTGGACGGACTAGACTACAATGAGCAGTTCTTC. Its translation is CASSLDGLDYNEQFF.

The V gene is TRBV5-6, the J gene TRBJ1-2; 7 nucleotides align to TRBD1. The CDR3 consists of 14 residues. CDR1 and CDR2 (germline): SGHDT, YYEEEE. V shed 3 bases and J 6 bases; nucleotides not matched to a gene: 8. The CDR3 coding sequence is TGTGCCAGCAGCTGGACAGGCGTGACGAATGGCTACACCTTC. Its translation: CASSWTGVTNGYTF.

Ten or more counts support this clonotype. This chain links TRBV29-1 with TRBJ2-7, with TRBD2 as a possible D gene (5 bases). The length of the CDR3 is 12 residues. From germline, CDR1 is SQVTM and CDR2 ANQGSEA. V lost 3 bases to trimming and J lost 4 bases, with 10 bases between them. DNA of the CDR3: TGCAGCGTTGACAACGGGGTGTACGAGCAGTACTTC. Protein: CSVDNGVYEQYF.

The table lists this clonotype with many counts. The chain carries TRBV24-1 and TRBJ2-5, with 10 positions matching TRBD2. The V gene end was trimmed by 2 bases and the J gene end by 4 bases; junction bases not matched to a gene: 6. Germline CDR1 KGHDR, CDR2 SFDVKD. The CDR3 has 16 amino acids. The DNA of the CDR3 is TGTGCCACCAGTGATTGGACTAGCGGTCTAGGAGAGACCCAGTACTTC. Translated, it gives CATSDWTSGLGETQYF.

The J gene is TRBJ2-2, the V gene TRBV27; TRBD1 matches 7 bases. The CDR3 has 15 amino acids. Germline V CDR1 and CDR2: MNHEY, SMNVEV (reference sequence). The V gene end was trimmed by 4 bases and the J gene end by 3 bases; junction bases not matched to a gene: 5. The CDR3 is CASSSWTGYTGELFF. In DNA form, the CDR3 reads TGTGCCAGCAGTTCCTGGACAGGTTACACCGGGGAGCTGTTTTTT.

In its sample, this clonotype was seen a few times. This chain links TRBV7-9 with TRBJ1-3; 9 nucleotides line up with TRBD1. The CDR3 contains 17 residues. The trim removed 0 bases at V and 8 bases at J, leaving 11 bases unmatched. Germline-derived CDR1 and CDR2 are SEHNR and FQNEAQ (reference sequence). The CDR3 reads CASSLARPGQGVHTIYF. The CDR3, as DNA: TGTGCCAGCAGCTTAGCCAGACCGGGACAGGGAGTACACACCATATATTTT.

This clonotype has only a few counts. The chain has TRBV5-1 and TRBJ2-3, with no clear D. The CDR3 covers 14 residues. In germline, CDR1 is SGHRS, CDR2 YFSETQ. V lost 1 base and J lost 6, with 12 bases in between. CDR3: CASSLSGEPDTQYF. DNA for the CDR3: TGCGCCAGCAGCTTGTCAGGCGAACCGGATACGCAGTATTTT. Full variable domain (rest looked up from reference TRBV5-1 and TRBJ2-3): KAGVTQTPRYLIKTRGQQVTLSCSPISGHRSVSWYQQTPGQGLQFLFEYFSETQRNKGNFPGRFSGRQFSNSRSEMNVSTLELGDSALYLCASSLSGEPDTQYFGPGTRLTVL.